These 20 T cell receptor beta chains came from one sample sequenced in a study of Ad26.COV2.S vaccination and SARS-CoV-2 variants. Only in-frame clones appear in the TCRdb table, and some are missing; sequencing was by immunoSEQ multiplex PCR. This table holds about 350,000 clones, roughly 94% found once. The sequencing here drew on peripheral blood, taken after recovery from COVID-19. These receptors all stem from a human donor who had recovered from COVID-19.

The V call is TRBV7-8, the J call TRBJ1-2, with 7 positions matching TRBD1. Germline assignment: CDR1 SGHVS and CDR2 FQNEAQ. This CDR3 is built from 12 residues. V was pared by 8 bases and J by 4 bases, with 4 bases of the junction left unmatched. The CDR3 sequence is CASGSGGYGYTF. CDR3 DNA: TGTGCCAGCGGATCAGGGGGCTATGGCTACACCTTC.

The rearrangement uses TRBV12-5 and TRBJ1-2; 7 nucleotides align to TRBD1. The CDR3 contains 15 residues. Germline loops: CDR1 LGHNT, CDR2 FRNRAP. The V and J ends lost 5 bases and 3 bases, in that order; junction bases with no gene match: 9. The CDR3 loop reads CASGPSGGGDYGYTF. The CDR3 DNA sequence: TGTGCTAGTGGTCCGAGCGGAGGGGGCGACTATGGCTACACCTTC.

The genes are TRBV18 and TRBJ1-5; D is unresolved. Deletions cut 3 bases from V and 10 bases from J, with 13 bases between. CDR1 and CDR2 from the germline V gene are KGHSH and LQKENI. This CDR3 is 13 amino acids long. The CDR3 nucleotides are TGTGCCAGCTCACCTGGAGCCCAGGACCCCCAGCATTTT. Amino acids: CASSPGAQDPQHF.

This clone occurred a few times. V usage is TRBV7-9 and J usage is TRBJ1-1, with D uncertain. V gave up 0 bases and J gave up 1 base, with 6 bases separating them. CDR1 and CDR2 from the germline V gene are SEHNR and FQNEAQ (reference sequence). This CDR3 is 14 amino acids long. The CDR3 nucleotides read TGTGCCAGCAGCTTAGCGGCGGCGAACACTGAAGCTTTCTTT. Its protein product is CASSLAAANTEAFF.

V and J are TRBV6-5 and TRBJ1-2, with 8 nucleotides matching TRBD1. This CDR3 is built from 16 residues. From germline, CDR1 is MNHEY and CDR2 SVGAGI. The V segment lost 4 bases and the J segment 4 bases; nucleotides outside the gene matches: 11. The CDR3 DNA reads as TGTGCCAGCAGTTGGGGACAGGAGACTATACCCTATGGCTACACCTTC. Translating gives CASSWGQETIPYGYTF.

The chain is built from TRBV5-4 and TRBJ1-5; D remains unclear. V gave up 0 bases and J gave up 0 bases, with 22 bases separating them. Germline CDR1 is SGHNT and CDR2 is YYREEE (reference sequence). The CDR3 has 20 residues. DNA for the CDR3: TGTGCCAGCAGCTTGGGCGGTAGTACGCCCGAACTTTATAGCAATCAGCCCCAGCATTTT. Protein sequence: CASSLGGSTPELYSNQPQHF.

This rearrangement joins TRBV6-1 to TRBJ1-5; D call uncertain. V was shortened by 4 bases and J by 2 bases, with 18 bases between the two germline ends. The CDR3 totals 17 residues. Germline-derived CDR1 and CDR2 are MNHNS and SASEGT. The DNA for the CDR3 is TGTGCCAGCAGTGGTGAGGTGGCTAGTTATGGCAATCAGCCCCAGCATTTT. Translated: CASSGEVASYGNQPQHF.

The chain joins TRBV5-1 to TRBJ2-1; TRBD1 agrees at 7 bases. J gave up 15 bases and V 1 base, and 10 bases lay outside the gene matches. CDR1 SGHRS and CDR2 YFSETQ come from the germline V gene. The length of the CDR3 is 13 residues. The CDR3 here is CASSLRGQESLFF. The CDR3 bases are TGCGCCAGCAGCTTGCGTGGACAGGAAAGTCTGTTCTTC.

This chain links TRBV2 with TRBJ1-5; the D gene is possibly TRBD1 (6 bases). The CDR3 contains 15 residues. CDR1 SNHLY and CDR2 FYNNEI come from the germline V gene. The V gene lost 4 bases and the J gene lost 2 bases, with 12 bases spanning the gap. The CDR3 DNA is TGTGCCAGCAGTGCACAGGGTATCGGCAATCAGCCCCAGCATTTT. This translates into CASSAQGIGNQPQHF.

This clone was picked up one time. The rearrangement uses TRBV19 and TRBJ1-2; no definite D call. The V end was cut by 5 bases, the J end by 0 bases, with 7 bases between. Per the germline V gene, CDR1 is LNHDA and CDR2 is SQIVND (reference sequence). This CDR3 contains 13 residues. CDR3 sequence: CASSLQPNYGYTF. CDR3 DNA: TGTGCCAGTAGTTTACAGCCTAACTATGGCTACACCTTC.

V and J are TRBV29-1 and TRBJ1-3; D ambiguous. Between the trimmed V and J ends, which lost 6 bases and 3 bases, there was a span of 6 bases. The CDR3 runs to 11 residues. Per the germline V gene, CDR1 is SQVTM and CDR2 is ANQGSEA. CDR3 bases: TGCAGCGTCACCGGTGGAAACACCATATATTTT. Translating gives CSVTGGNTIYF. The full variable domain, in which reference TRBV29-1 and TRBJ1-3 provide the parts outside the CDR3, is SAVISQKPSRDICQRGTSLTIQCQVDSQVTMMFWYRQQPGQSLTLIATANQGSEATYESGFVIDKFPISRPNLTFSTLTVSNMSPEDSSIYLCSVTGGNTIYFGEGSWLTVV.

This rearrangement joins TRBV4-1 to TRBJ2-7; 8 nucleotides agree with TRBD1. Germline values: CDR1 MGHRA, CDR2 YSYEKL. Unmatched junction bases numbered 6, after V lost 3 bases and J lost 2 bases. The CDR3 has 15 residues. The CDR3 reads CASSQGDRRTYEQYF. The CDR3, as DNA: TGCGCCAGCAGCCAGGGGGACAGGAGAACCTACGAGCAGTACTTC.

The CDR3, as DNA: TGTGCCAGCAATCCCAGGGGGGAAAACACTGAAGCTTTCTTT. This sequence encodes CASNPRGENTEAFF. The chain carries TRBV2 and TRBJ1-1; 7 bases agree with TRBD1. Germline V gene lookup returns CDR1 SNHLY and CDR2 FYNNEI. V lost 7 bases, J lost 2 bases, and 7 bases stayed unmatched. The CDR3 totals 14 residues.

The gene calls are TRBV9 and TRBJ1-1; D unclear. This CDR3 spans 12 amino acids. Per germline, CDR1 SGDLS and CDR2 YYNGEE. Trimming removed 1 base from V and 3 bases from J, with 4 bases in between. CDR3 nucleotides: TGTGCCAGCAGCGTAACGGACACTGAAGCTTTCTTT. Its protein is CASSVTDTEAFF.

The CDR3 loop is CASSVDGVVGETQYF. Here the CDR3 DNA reads TGTGCCAGCAGCGTGGACGGAGTGGTTGGAGAGACCCAGTACTTC. The chain links TRBV7-2 to TRBJ2-5; D uncertain. Trimming stripped 5 bases from V and 4 bases from J, with 17 bases between. In germline, CDR1 is SGHTA, CDR2 FQGNSA. This CDR3 spans 15 amino acids. Filled out from reference TRBV7-2 and TRBJ2-5, the complete variable domain reads GAGVSQSPSNKVTEKGKDVELRCDPISGHTALYWYRQSLGQGLEFLIYFQGNSAPDKSGLPSDRFSAERTGGSVSTLTIQRTQQEDSAVYLCASSVDGVVGETQYFGPGTRLLVL.

CDR3 coding DNA: TGTGCCAGCAGCTTAGGGAGGGCGAACACCGGGGAGCTGTTTTTT. It is translated as CASSLGRANTGELFF. V and J are TRBV7-9 and TRBJ2-2; D may be TRBD2 (6 bases). Germline-derived CDR1 and CDR2 are SEHNR and FQNEAQ (reference sequence). CDR3 length: 15 amino acids. V lost 1 base and J lost 0, with 6 bases in between.

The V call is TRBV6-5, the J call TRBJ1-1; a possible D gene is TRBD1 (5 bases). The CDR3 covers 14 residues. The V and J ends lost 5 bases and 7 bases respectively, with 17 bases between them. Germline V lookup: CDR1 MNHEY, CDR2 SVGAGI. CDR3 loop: CASSPLSGWSEAFF. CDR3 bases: TGTGCCAGCAGTCCATTATCAGGGTGGAGTGAAGCTTTCTTT.

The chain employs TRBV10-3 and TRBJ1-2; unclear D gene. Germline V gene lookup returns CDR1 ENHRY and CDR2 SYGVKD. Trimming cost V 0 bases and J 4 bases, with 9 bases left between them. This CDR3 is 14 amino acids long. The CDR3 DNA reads TGTGCCATCAGTGAGTCCGCGGCAGTCTATGGCTACACCTTC. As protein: CAISESAAVYGYTF.

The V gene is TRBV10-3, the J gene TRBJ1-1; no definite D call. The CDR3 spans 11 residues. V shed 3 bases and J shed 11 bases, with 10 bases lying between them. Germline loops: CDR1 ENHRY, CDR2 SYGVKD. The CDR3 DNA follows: TGTGCCATCAGTGAAAACATTTTCGCTTTCTTT. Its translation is CAISENIFAFF.

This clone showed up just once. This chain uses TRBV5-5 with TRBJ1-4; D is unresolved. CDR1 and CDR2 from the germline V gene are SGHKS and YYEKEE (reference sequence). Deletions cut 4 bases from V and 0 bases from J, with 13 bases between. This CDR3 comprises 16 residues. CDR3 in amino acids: CASSLGVRATNEKLFF. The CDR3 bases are TGTGCCAGCAGCCTTGGAGTCCGTGCAACTAATGAAAAACTGTTTTTT.